The rows below give T cell receptor beta chains drawn from one sample of a study of identical twins. TCRdb re-analysed the 5' RACE reads in MiXCR, keeping a single row per CDR3 protein. The repertoire consists of around 200,000 distinct CDR3 sequences, with less than 9.5% occurring once and the leading ten covering about 5%. Sequences were obtained from memory (CD45RO+) T cells sorted from blood. These receptors all stem from a woman between 18 and 29 years old in good health. Both conserved end residues are part of each CDR3. The D gene is left open where the match is weak. Not every row has a clone size; where given, it reads once, few, many or a size class.

>TRBD1|TRBJ1-6|TRBV20-1|many
TGCAGTGCTAGAACGGGACAGGAGTATAATTCACCCCTCCACTTT
CSARTGQEYNSPLHF
>.|TRBJ1-2|TRBV7-9|many
TGTGCCAGCAGCATACAAAACCGAAACACCTTC
CASSIQNRNTF
>TRBD2|TRBJ2-7|TRBV20-1|many
TGCAGTGCTAGAGAGGGCCCACTAGCGGGCACCTACGAGCAGTACTTC
CSAREGPLAGTYEQYF
>TRBD1|TRBJ1-5|TRBV7-9|many
TGTGCCAGCAGCCCCTCCCCCCAGGGGGGGTCGATTCAGCCCCAGCATTTT
CASSPSPQGGSIQPQHF
>.|TRBJ2-1|TRBV20-1|.
TGCAGTGCAACCTTATTGAGGATAAGGAATGAGCAGTTCTTC
CSATLLRIRNEQFF
>.|TRBJ2-7|TRBV29-1|few
TGCAGCGTTGGGCAGAACCACGAGCAGTACTTC
CSVGQNHEQYF
>TRBD2|TRBJ2-2|TRBV4-1|.
TGCGCCAGCAGCCAAGTCGGGAGGCGGGCCGGGGAGCTGTTTTTT
CASSQVGRRAGELFF
>.|TRBJ2-5|TRBV18|few
TGTGCCAGCTCTAGGGGGTTTGATAATCTGGAGACCCAGTACTTC
CASSRGFDNLETQYF
>.|TRBJ2-7|TRBV6-1|.
TGTGCCAGCCGACCCCCCGGTAGCTCCTACGAGCAGTACTTC
CASRPPGSSYEQYF
>.|TRBJ2-1|TRBV21-1|few
TGTGCCAGCAGCCCAGGGGACAATGAGCAGTTCTTC
CASSPGDNEQFF
>TRBD2|TRBJ2-3|TRBV12-3/TRBV12-4|many
TGTGCCAGCAGTTTTGGGCGGGGGGGCCCGGTTACGCAGTATTTT
CASSFGRGGPVTQYF
>.|TRBJ1-2|TRBV4-1|.
TGCGCCAGCAGCCAAGGCTTTGGGGGGCGGCCCCCGCGTGATGGCTACACCTTC
CASSQGFGGRPPRDGYTF
>.|TRBJ1-3|TRBV25-1|many
TGTGCCAGCACCAGGGATGGAAACACCATATATTTT
CASTRDGNTIYF
>.|TRBJ2-7|TRBV5-1|many
TGCGCCAGCAGCTTGGAGGGCAGGGGAACGGACGAGCAGTACTTC
CASSLEGRGTDEQYF
>TRBD1|TRBJ1-2|TRBV27|.
TGTGCCAGCAGTTTCGAGCCCAGGGGGGGCTACACCTTC
CASSFEPRGGYTF
>.|TRBJ2-7|TRBV20-1|many
TGCAGTGCTGGACTCAGACTTATGCACGAGCAGTACTTC
CSAGLRLMHEQYF
>TRBD1|TRBJ1-1|TRBV6-5|.
TGTGCCAGCAGTTCACAGGGGGCAGGCACTGAAGCTTTCTTT
CASSSQGAGTEAFF
>TRBD1|TRBJ2-1|TRBV25-1|many
TGTGCCAGCAGAAGACCGGGACAGACATACAATGAGCAGTTCTTC
CASRRPGQTYNEQFF
>.|TRBJ1-5|TRBV18|.
TGTGCCAGCTCAAGAGAGAGCAATCAGCCCCAGCATTTT
CASSRESNQPQHF
>TRBD2|TRBJ2-3|TRBV20-1|few
TGCAGTGCTATATTAGCGGGAGGATCGAATACGCAGTATTTT
CSAILAGGSNTQYF
>.|TRBJ1-1|TRBV29-1|few
TGCAGCGGCTTTGGGGGAGGCACTGAAGCTTTCTTT
CSGFGGGTEAFF
>.|TRBJ1-5|TRBV3-1|.
TGTGCCAGCAGCCAAGCCCCCAGAAATCAGCCCCAGCATTTT
CASSQAPRNQPQHF
>.|TRBJ2-2|TRBV2|.
TGTGCCAGCAGTGAAAGTATCGGGGAGCTGTTTTTT
CASSESIGELFF